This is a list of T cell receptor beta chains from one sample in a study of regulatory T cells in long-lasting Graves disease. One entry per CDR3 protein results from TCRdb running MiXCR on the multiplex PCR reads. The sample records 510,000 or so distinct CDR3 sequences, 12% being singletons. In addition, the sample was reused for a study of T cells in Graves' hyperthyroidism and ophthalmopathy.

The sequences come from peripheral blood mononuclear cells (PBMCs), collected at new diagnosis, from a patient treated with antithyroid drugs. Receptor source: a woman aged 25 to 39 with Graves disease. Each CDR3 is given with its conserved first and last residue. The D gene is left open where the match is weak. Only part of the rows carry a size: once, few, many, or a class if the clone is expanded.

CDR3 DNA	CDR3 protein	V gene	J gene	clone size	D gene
TGTGCCAGCAGCCAAACTTCGTGGCGGTGGGAGACCCAGTACTTC	CASSQTSWRWETQYF	TRBV3-1	TRBJ2-5	many	NA
TGTGCCAGCAGCCCCTCACAGGGGGGGAGCACTGAAGCTTTCTTT	CASSPSQGGSTEAFF	TRBV7-9	TRBJ1-1	many	TRBD1
TGTGCCAGCAGCTTGGACCTAGATAGGAACTATGGCTACACCTTC	CASSLDLDRNYGYTF	TRBV5-6	TRBJ1-2	NA	NA
TGTGCCAGCAGCCACGATCAGGGGGCCGGAGATACGCAGTATTTT	CASSHDQGAGDTQYF	TRBV5-6	TRBJ2-3	few	TRBD1
TGTGCCAGCAGCCATCCAGCAGGGGGAACTGAAGCTTTCTTT	CASSHPAGGTEAFF	TRBV3-1	TRBJ1-1	many	TRBD1
TGCAGCGTTGAAGGCCGAGCCAATAACTATGGCTACACCTTC	CSVEGRANNYGYTF	TRBV29-1	TRBJ1-2	many	NA
TGTGCCAGCAGTTACGGGACACGCTCCTACGAGCAGTACTTC	CASSYGTRSYEQYF	TRBV6-2/TRBV6-3	TRBJ2-7	many	NA
TGCGCCAGCAGCCTGGGCGGGACAGGGGACTCCGAGCAGTACTTC	CASSLGGTGDSEQYF	TRBV5-1	TRBJ2-7	NA	TRBD1
TGTGCCAGCAGCACTACGCTACAGGGGAACTCCCTCTACGAGCAGTACTTC	CASSTTLQGNSLYEQYF	TRBV7-2	TRBJ2-7	many	TRBD1
TGTGCCAGCTCACCCCGGACAGCTACTGGAAACACCATATATTTT	CASSPRTATGNTIYF	TRBV18	TRBJ1-3	many	NA
TGTGCCAGCAGCGCGGCAGGGTCCTACGAGCAGTACTTC	CASSAAGSYEQYF	TRBV7-9	TRBJ2-7	many	NA
TGCAGTGCTAGAGATGGCGCAGGGACCTACGAGCAGTACTTC	CSARDGAGTYEQYF	TRBV20-1	TRBJ2-7	many	NA
TGTGCCAGCAGTTACGCTAGCCAATTGCTCAAGACCCAGTACTTC	CASSYASQLLKTQYF	TRBV6-5	TRBJ2-5	many	NA
TGTGCCAGCAGTAGCGGGACTAGCGGAAAGAATGAAGAGACCCAGTACTTC	CASSSGTSGKNEETQYF	TRBV6-1	TRBJ2-5	many	TRBD2
TGTGCCAGCACCAACACCAGGACTAGCAGACATTACAATGAGCAGTTCTTC	CASTNTRTSRHYNEQFF	TRBV7-9	TRBJ2-1	many	TRBD2
TGTGCCTGGAGTGGTGGCAACTCAAACTATGGCTACACCTTC	CAWSGGNSNYGYTF	TRBV30	TRBJ1-2	many	NA
TGTGCCAGCAGCTCTCCCTGGGGTAGTTGGGCCAATGAGCAGTTCTTC	CASSSPWGSWANEQFF	TRBV7-9	TRBJ2-1	many	NA
TGTGCCAGCAGTTTACTACTTCGGTCGGGCACTGAAGCTTTCTTT	CASSLLLRSGTEAFF	TRBV12-3/TRBV12-4	TRBJ1-1	many	NA
TGTGCCTGCAGTGTTCCGGGACGGGCGAACACTGAAGCTTTCTTT	CACSVPGRANTEAFF	TRBV28	TRBJ1-1	many	NA
TGTGCCAGCAGTGAAGTTACAGGGGCTAATTCACCCCTCCACTTT	CASSEVTGANSPLHF	TRBV6-1	TRBJ1-6	many	TRBD1
TGTGCCAGCAGGGACAGCGGGATCTCCGGCTACACCTTC	CASRDSGISGYTF	TRBV6-1	TRBJ1-2	NA	NA
TGCAGCCGCAGGGGGATCCAAGAGACCCAGTACTTC	CSRRGIQETQYF	TRBV20-1	TRBJ2-5	many	TRBD1
TGTGCCAGCAGCTTGCTTAAGGGGACAGCCTACGAGCAGTACTTC	CASSLLKGTAYEQYF	TRBV5-6	TRBJ2-7	NA	TRBD1
TGTGCCAGCTCACGCGGGGACGGCACCTATGGCTACACCTTC	CASSRGDGTYGYTF	TRBV18	TRBJ1-2	many	NA
TGCAGCGTTGAAGCTAGGGGACAGCCGTACTTC	CSVEARGQPYF	TRBV29-1	TRBJ2-7	many	TRBD1
TGCAGTGCCTTACGCCCGGCTGCAAGTTCGACAGATACGCAGTATTTT	CSALRPAASSTDTQYF	TRBV20-1	TRBJ2-3	many	NA
TGTGCCAGCAGTTCATACAGGGGAATGAATGAAAAACTGTTTTTT	CASSSYRGMNEKLFF	TRBV7-2	TRBJ1-4	many	TRBD1
TGTGCCAGTAGTATGTGGGACTCTGGGGCCAACGTCCTGACTTTC	CASSMWDSGANVLTF	TRBV19	TRBJ2-6	many	NA
TGTGCCAGCAGTGAAGTCAAGCGCTCCCGGTACAATGAGCAGTACTTC	CASSEVKRSRYNEQYF	TRBV6-1	TRBJ2-7	NA	NA
TGTGCCAGCAGTAGAGGGACCTCTACCAATACGCAGTATTTT	CASSRGTSTNTQYF	TRBV27	TRBJ2-3	many	NA
TGCGCCAGCAGCTTTAGTACTAGCGGCAACACCGGGGAGCTGTTTTTT	CASSFSTSGNTGELFF	TRBV5-1	TRBJ2-2	NA	TRBD2
TGTGCCAGCAGCTTAGCACTGGACACCGGGGAGCTGTTTTTT	CASSLALDTGELFF	TRBV11-3	TRBJ2-2	many	NA
TGTGCCAGCAGCCCCGAACAGGGGGCGGATGAAAAACTGTTTTTT	CASSPEQGADEKLFF	TRBV3-1	TRBJ1-4	many	TRBD1
TGTGCCAGCAGCCAAAAAGCGGGAGGGGGACCCTACAATGAGCAGTTCTTC	CASSQKAGGGPYNEQFF	TRBV4-2	TRBJ2-1	NA	TRBD2
TGTGCCAGCAGCCCCCGGGGCAGGTCGGGCTACAATGAGCAGTTCTTC	CASSPRGRSGYNEQFF	TRBV11-2	TRBJ2-1	NA	NA
TGTGCCAGCAGCCAAGTTTATACAGGGTACCAAGAGACCCAGTACTTC	CASSQVYTGYQETQYF	TRBV3-1	TRBJ2-5	many	NA
TGTGCCAGCAGCTTAGATATCTACGAGCAGTACTTC	CASSLDIYEQYF	TRBV11-2	TRBJ2-7	many	NA
TGCAGTGCTAGAGGTCCAGCGGGAGGGCCTCGAGAGACCCAGTACTTC	CSARGPAGGPRETQYF	TRBV20-1	TRBJ2-5	NA	TRBD2
TGTGCCAGCAGTTTGGGGTTTTACTTTGAACAGCCCCAGCATTTT	CASSLGFYFEQPQHF	TRBV12-3/TRBV12-4	TRBJ1-5	many	NA
TGTGCCATCAGGACAGACTCCTACGAGCAGTACTTC	CAIRTDSYEQYF	TRBV10-3	TRBJ2-7	many	NA
TGTGCCAGCTCAGAACGACTAGCGAGCACAGATACGCAGTATTTT	CASSERLASTDTQYF	TRBV18	TRBJ2-3	many	TRBD2
TGTGCCAGCAGCAGGGACAGGAGGAACACTGAAGCTTTCTTT	CASSRDRRNTEAFF	TRBV6-1	TRBJ1-1	many	TRBD1
TGTGCCAGCAGGGACCCTAACACTGAAGCTTTCTTT	CASRDPNTEAFF	TRBV3-1	TRBJ1-1	NA	NA
TGTGCCAGCAGCTTAGGCGACAGGAGGAGCTCCTACGAGCAGTACTTC	CASSLGDRRSSYEQYF	TRBV13	TRBJ2-7	many	NA
TGTGCCTGGAAAGTGCGGGATGGGCAGCCCCAGCATTTT	CAWKVRDGQPQHF	TRBV30	TRBJ1-5	many	NA
TGTGCCAGCAGCCGGCGGGGGTTTGTAGTCTACGAGCAGTACTTC	CASSRRGFVVYEQYF	TRBV5-6	TRBJ2-7	NA	TRBD2
TGTGCCAGCTCACCACGCACTAGCGGGAGCGGTGAGCAGTTCTTC	CASSPRTSGSGEQFF	TRBV18	TRBJ2-1	many	TRBD2
TGCGCCAGCAGCTTGGAATGGGGTAAAAATACGCAGTATTTT	CASSLEWGKNTQYF	TRBV5-1	TRBJ2-3	NA	NA
TGTGCCAGCAGCAGAACCTACGAGCAGTACTTC	CASSRTYEQYF	TRBV7-9	TRBJ2-7	many	NA
TGTGCCAGCAGCCAAGTGTACAGGGGCACAGATACGCAGTATTTT	CASSQVYRGTDTQYF	TRBV3-1	TRBJ2-3	many	NA
TGTGCCAGCACCTCAGGGCCAGGGCTGAACACTGAAGCTTTCTTT	CASTSGPGLNTEAFF	TRBV7-8	TRBJ1-1	NA	NA
TGTGCCAGCTCCGGAGGGGCAGGAGCCCTCCTTAGCGGCTACACCTTC	CASSGGAGALLSGYTF	TRBV18	TRBJ1-2	many	NA
TGTGCCAGCAGTGAAGAGGGCAGGGGCTATGGCTACACCTTC	CASSEEGRGYGYTF	TRBV6-1	TRBJ1-2	NA	NA
TGTGCCAGCAGCCAGAGCGGGGGTGGAAACACCATATATTTT	CASSQSGGGNTIYF	TRBV3-1	TRBJ1-3	few	NA
TGTGCCAGCAGTGAACAGGGAGTCGAAGCTTTCTTT	CASSEQGVEAFF	TRBV12-3/TRBV12-4	TRBJ1-1	many	NA
TGTGCCAGCGCGTTGGACGGGGCCTACGAGCAGTACTTC	CASALDGAYEQYF	TRBV27	TRBJ2-7	many	NA
TGTGCCAGCAGCACGGACAGGGCCCCAGCGGGAGTAGGTATCCATGAGCAGTTCTTC	CASSTDRAPAGVGIHEQFF	TRBV5-8	TRBJ2-1	many	NA
TGTGCCAGCAGGAGGTCGCGACCCCACACTGAAGCTTTCTTT	CASRRSRPHTEAFF	TRBV6-1	TRBJ1-1	many	NA
TGCGCCAGCAGCCTGTCCGGGGCCGGATATACCTACAATGAGCAGTTCTTC	CASSLSGAGYTYNEQFF	TRBV4-1	TRBJ2-1	many	NA